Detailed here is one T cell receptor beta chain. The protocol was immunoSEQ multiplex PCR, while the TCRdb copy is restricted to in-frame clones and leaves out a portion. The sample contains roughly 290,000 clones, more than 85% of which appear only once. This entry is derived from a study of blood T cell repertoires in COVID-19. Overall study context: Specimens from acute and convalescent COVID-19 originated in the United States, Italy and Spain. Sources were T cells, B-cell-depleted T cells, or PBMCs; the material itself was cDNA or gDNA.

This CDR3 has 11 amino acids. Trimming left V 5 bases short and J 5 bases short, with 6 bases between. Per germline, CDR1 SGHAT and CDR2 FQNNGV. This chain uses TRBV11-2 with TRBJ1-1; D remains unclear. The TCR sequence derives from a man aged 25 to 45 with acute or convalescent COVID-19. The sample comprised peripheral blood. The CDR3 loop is CASSADTEAFF. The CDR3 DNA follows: TGTGCCAGCAGCGCGGATACTGAAGCTTTCTTT.